The 30 T cell receptor beta chains listed next were all sequenced from one sample in a study of T cell clonotyping in hematopoietic cell transplantation. Sequencing used immunoSEQ multiplex PCR; TCRdb keeps in-frame clones, though not all of them. The sample yields 10,000 to 15,000 clones, around 90% seen once. The sample here was PBMCs, taken 100 days after allogeneic stem cell transplant. The receptor source for this set is a female patient in her fifties who had an allogeneic stem cell transplant from an unrelated donor, so the T cells may come from the graft donor. Some clones in this sample may be carry-over from other donors' samples.

The chain employs TRBV7-2 and TRBJ1-6; no firm D call. The length of the CDR3 is 12 residues. Germline CDR1 SGHTA, CDR2 FQGNSA. V was trimmed by 1 base and J by 9 bases, leaving 4 bases between them. DNA of the CDR3: TGTGCCAGCAGCTTAGATGGTTCACCCCTCCACTTT. Residues: CASSLDGSPLHF.

The chain joins TRBV19 to TRBJ1-4; 7 bases match TRBD1. V lost 8 bases and J lost 5; bases outside the gene matches: 11. The germline CDR1 and CDR2 sequences are LNHDA and SQIVND (reference sequence). CDR3 length: 15 amino acids. In DNA, the CDR3 is TGTGCCAGTTCCTCCCGCGCAGGGGGAAATGAAAAACTGTTTTTT. It is translated as CASSSRAGGNEKLFF. The whole variable domain, filled in from reference TRBV19 and TRBJ1-4, reads DGGITQSPKYLFRKEGQNVTLSCEQNLNHDAMYWYRQDPGQGLRLIYYSQIVNDFQKGDIAEGYSVSREKKESFPLTVTSAQKNPTAFYLCASSSRAGGNEKLFFGSGTQLSVL.

This chain links TRBV6-1 with TRBJ2-7; 10 nucleotides align to TRBD2. This CDR3 contains 16 residues. Germline CDR1 and CDR2: MNHNS and SASEGT. V lost 2 bases, J lost 2 bases, and 6 bases stayed unmatched. CDR3 amino acids: CASSEPRTSGAYEQYF. As DNA, the CDR3 is TGTGCCAGCAGTGAACCTAGGACTAGCGGAGCCTACGAGCAGTACTTC.

J is TRBJ1-1 and V is TRBV6-1; perhaps TRBD1 as D (5 bases). Germline V gene lookup returns CDR1 MNHNS and CDR2 SASEGT. Trimming removed 2 bases from V and 7 bases from J, with 20 bases in between. The CDR3 is made up of 16 amino acids. CDR3 region: CASSETRGARGFEAFF. CDR3 sequence (DNA): TGTGCCAGCAGTGAAACCCGAGGGGCGCGGGGGTTTGAAGCTTTCTTT.

The rearrangement uses TRBV11-3 and TRBJ2-7; tentative D call: TRBD1 (5 bases). Germline CDR1 is SGHNT and CDR2 is YENEEA. The length of the CDR3 is 14 residues. V was cut by 5 bases and J by 1 base, with 12 bases left in between. The CDR3 reads CASSRDSVSYEQYF. The CDR3 bases are TGTGCCAGCAGCCGAGACAGCGTGTCCTACGAGCAGTACTTC.

The chain couples TRBV6-5 to TRBJ2-1; 13 bases are shared with TRBD2. Germline CDR1 MNHEY, CDR2 SVGAGI. The CDR3 runs 14 residues. Trimming took 6 bases from V and 13 from J; bases not matched to a gene: 9. CDR3 DNA sequence: TGTGCCAGCAGCCCCCGACTAGCGGGGGGAAGACAGTTCTTC. Encoded protein: CASSPRLAGGRQFF.

J is TRBJ1-6 and V is TRBV11-2; D remains unclear. V was shortened by 7 bases and J by 4 bases, with 14 bases between the two germline ends. CDR1 is SGHAT and CDR2 is FQNNGV in the germline V gene. CDR3 size: 15 residues. This CDR3 is CASNLGPLYNSPLHF. The DNA of the CDR3 is TGTGCCAGCAACCTAGGTCCCTTATATAATTCACCCCTCCACTTT.

The chain uses TRBV7-9 and TRBJ2-1; D unclear. Germline assignment: CDR1 SEHNR and CDR2 FQNEAQ (reference sequence). V was shortened by 8 bases and J by 2 bases, with 16 bases between the two germline ends. The CDR3 consists of 15 residues. CDR3 DNA sequence: TGTGCCAGCCGCAGACCCTCTTCCCCCTACAATGAGCAGTTCTTC. This encodes CASRRPSSPYNEQFF.

The CDR3 region has the DNA TGTGCCAGCAGCGTGGACAGTTATACCGGGGAGCTGTTTTTT. Amino acids: CASSVDSYTGELFF. The rearrangement joins TRBV7-9 to TRBJ2-2, with D perhaps matching TRBD1 (6 bases). The germline gives CDR1 SEHNR, CDR2 FQNEAQ (reference sequence). V dropped 5 bases and J dropped 5 bases, with 12 bases sitting between them. The CDR3 loop spans 14 amino acids.

The CDR3 bases are TGTGCCAGCAGCTTAGATGGGGGTAAGGGAACTGAAGCTTTCTTT. It yields the protein CASSLDGGKGTEAFF. J is TRBJ1-1 and V is TRBV7-9, with D maybe TRBD1 (5 bases). The germline V and J ends were trimmed by 1 base and 5 bases, with 14 bases remaining between them. Germline values: CDR1 SEHNR, CDR2 FQNEAQ (reference sequence). The CDR3 covers 15 residues.

The V call is TRBV29-1, the J call TRBJ2-5, with 7 nucleotides matching TRBD1. Germline CDR1 is SQVTM and CDR2 is ANQGSEA. The CDR3 loop spans 14 amino acids. V dropped 7 bases and J dropped 4; count of bases not matched to a gene: 12. The CDR3 DNA follows: TGCAGCGCTACGACAGGGTGGGTTGGAGAGACCCAGTACTTC. Translation gives CSATTGWVGETQYF.

This rearrangement joins TRBV4-1 to TRBJ2-5; D may be TRBD1 (7 bases). V was clipped by 3 bases and J by 5 bases, with 22 bases between them. CDR3 size: 17 residues. Per the germline V gene, CDR1 is MGHRA and CDR2 is YSYEKL. The CDR3 nucleotides read TGCGCCAGCAGCCACCTACCCGGACAGGCGGGGCGGGAGACCCAGTACTTC. Protein product: CASSHLPGQAGRETQYF.

The V gene is TRBV7-7, the J gene TRBJ2-1; no definite D call. The CDR3 runs to 16 residues. CDR1 and CDR2 (germline): SSHAT, FNYEAQ (reference sequence). V was clipped by 5 bases and J by 0 bases, with 14 bases between them. The CDR3 nucleotides are TGTGCCAGCAGCCCCGGGCTCCTGGGCTCCTACAATGAGCAGTTCTTC. Amino acid sequence: CASSPGLLGSYNEQFF. Based on the CDR3 plus reference TRBV7-7 and TRBJ2-1, the full variable domain is GAGVSQSPRYKVTKRGQDVTLRCDPISSHATLYWYQQALGQGPEFLTYFNYEAQPDKSGLPSDRFSAERPEGSISTLTIQRTEQRDSAMYRCASSPGLLGSYNEQFFGPGTRLTVL.

V and J are TRBV7-9 and TRBJ1-1, with 7 bases identical to TRBD1. Trimming at V came to 3 bases and at J to 8 bases, leaving 0 bases not matched to a gene. There are 11 residues in the CDR3. Germline CDR1 SEHNR, CDR2 FQNEAQ (reference sequence). CDR3 DNA: TGTGCCAGCAGCTTGGGACAGGAAGCTTTCTTT. Translating gives CASSLGQEAFF.

Here the CDR3 reads CASSPQGRVLTNYGYTF. As DNA, the CDR3 is TGTGCCAGCAGCCCGCAGGGCAGGGTGCTTACTAACTATGGCTACACCTTC. The J gene is TRBJ1-2, the V gene TRBV9; TRBD1 might be the D (5 bases). This CDR3 has 17 amino acids. Looked up from germline, CDR1 is SGDLS and CDR2 is YYNGEE. Trimming stripped 4 bases from V and 0 bases from J, with 19 bases between.

V usage is TRBV7-2 and J usage is TRBJ1-2, with D tentatively TRBD1 (5 bases). V was clipped by 5 bases and J by 0 bases, with 10 bases between them. Per germline, CDR1 SGHTA and CDR2 FQGNSA. The CDR3 runs 14 residues. Here the CDR3 reads CASSQGLSNYGYTF. CDR3 DNA sequence: TGTGCCAGCAGCCAGGGACTTTCTAACTATGGCTACACCTTC.

The chain joins TRBV7-9 to TRBJ2-3; D ambiguous. The CDR3 runs to 13 residues. Germline V gives CDR1 SEHNR, CDR2 FQNEAQ (reference sequence). Deletions cut 5 bases from V and 2 bases from J, with 8 bases between. CDR3 DNA sequence: TGTGCCAGCAGCCCTTACGACACAGATACGCAGTATTTT. As protein: CASSPYDTDTQYF.

This chain links TRBV7-2 with TRBJ2-3; no clear D. The CDR3 loop spans 12 amino acids. Germline CDR1 reads SGHTA; CDR2 reads FQGNSA. V gave up 3 bases and J gave up 6 bases, with 7 bases separating them. CDR3 sequence reads: CASSFSRDTQYF. The CDR3 nucleotides are TGTGCCAGCAGCTTTAGTCGGGATACGCAGTATTTT.

The CDR3 DNA reads as TGTGCCAGCAGTCGAACCGCTAATGAAAAACTGTTTTTT. The encoded protein is CASSRTANEKLFF. The chain recombines TRBV6-5 with TRBJ1-4; D gene unclear. This CDR3 region has 13 residues. Germline V gene sequence: CDR1 MNHEY, CDR2 SVGAGI. The V end lost 5 bases, the J end lost 3 bases, and 7 bases lay between the germline ends.

This chain connects TRBV10-3 to TRBJ1-2; possibly TRBD1 for D (5 bases). CDR1 and CDR2 (germline): ENHRY, SYGVKD. The CDR3 runs 14 residues. The V gene lost 0 bases and the J gene lost 3 bases, with 8 bases spanning the gap. CDR3: CAISESTGDYGYTF. For the CDR3, the DNA is TGTGCCATCAGTGAGTCCACGGGGGACTATGGCTACACCTTC.

The chain is built from TRBV11-2 and TRBJ2-3; D may correspond to TRBD1 or TRBD2 (6 bases each). The V end was cut by 0 bases, the J end by 2 bases, with 9 bases between. Germline CDR1 reads SGHAT; CDR2 reads FQNNGV. The CDR3 length is 15 residues. DNA of the CDR3: TGTGCCAGCAGCTTAGACCGGGGGCCCACAGATACGCAGTATTTT. This codes for CASSLDRGPTDTQYF.

This sequence joins TRBV2 and TRBJ1-5; D remains ambiguous. With 4 bases removed from V and 3 bases from J, the gap between germline ends came to 10 bases. From germline, CDR1 is SNHLY and CDR2 FYNNEI. CDR3 length equals 14 residues. This chain's CDR3 is CASSGSTANQPQHF. The CDR3 region has the DNA TGTGCCAGCAGTGGCAGTACAGCCAATCAGCCCCAGCATTTT.

The genes are TRBV11-2 and TRBJ2-7; D is perhaps TRBD1 (5 bases). Germline CDR1 SGHAT, CDR2 FQNNGV. The CDR3 spans 15 residues. V was shortened by 5 bases and J by 1 base, with 15 bases between the two germline ends. CDR3 nucleotides: TGTGCCAGCAGCCCCATTCGGCAGGGTTCCTACGAGCAGTACTTC. Encoded protein: CASSPIRQGSYEQYF.

The V gene is TRBV19, the J gene TRBJ1-5; D gene uncertain. Per germline, CDR1 LNHDA and CDR2 SQIVND (reference sequence). This CDR3 has 13 residues. Trimming removed 1 base at V and 9 bases at J, with 10 bases between. The CDR3 DNA sequence: TGTGCCAGTAGTATAGGCGGTTTGAGGCCCCAGCATTTT. Translation gives CASSIGGLRPQHF. Full variable domain (missing parts from reference TRBV19 and TRBJ1-5): DGGITQSPKYLFRKEGQNVTLSCEQNLNHDAMYWYRQDPGQGLRLIYYSQIVNDFQKGDIAEGYSVSREKKESFPLTVTSAQKNPTAFYLCASSIGGLRPQHFGDGTRLSIL.

CDR3 residues: CAIRTVANSPLHF. The CDR3 DNA follows: TGTGCCATCCGGACAGTAGCGAATTCACCCCTCCACTTT. V usage is TRBV7-2 and J usage is TRBJ1-6, with D maybe TRBD1 (6 bases). V was pared by 10 bases and J by 7 bases, with 14 bases between. This CDR3 has 13 amino acids. Germline CDR1 SGHTA, CDR2 FQGNSA.

This clone was found a few times. The chain uses TRBV2 and TRBJ1-1; TRBD1 matches 7 bases. Germline loops: CDR1 SNHLY, CDR2 FYNNEI. V gave up 7 bases and J gave up 3 bases; unmatched junction bases: 8. The CDR3 covers 14 residues. In DNA, the CDR3 is TGTGCCAGCAATCAAGGGGGCCCGTACACTGAAGCTTTCTTT. This sequence encodes CASNQGGPYTEAFF.

This rearrangement joins TRBV7-9 to TRBJ2-5, with D possibly TRBD2 on 6 matching bases. The CDR3 has 14 residues. Deletions cut 5 bases from V and 3 bases from J, with 13 bases between. Germline V lookup: CDR1 SEHNR, CDR2 FQNEAQ (reference sequence). CDR3 in DNA: TGTGCCAGCAGCCACCCGTGGGGGGAAGAGACCCAGTACTTC. Protein: CASSHPWGEETQYF.

The chain links TRBV28 to TRBJ2-5; no clear D. The germline V gene encodes CDR1 MDHEN and CDR2 SYDVKM. Trimming took 7 bases from V and 2 from J, leaving 14 bases between them. The CDR3 covers 14 residues. CDR3 loop: CASIPSGRQETQYF. CDR3 DNA: TGTGCCAGCATCCCCTCCGGTAGGCAAGAGACCCAGTACTTC.

The V and J genes are TRBV7-3 and TRBJ2-3; D gene unclear. V lost 6 bases to trimming and J lost 2 bases, with 9 bases between them. CDR1 and CDR2 (germline): SGHTA, FQGTGA. There are 13 residues in the CDR3. The CDR3 nucleotides read TGTGCCAGCAGTGAACAGTTCACAGATACGCAGTATTTT. Translating gives CASSEQFTDTQYF.

The chain combines TRBV29-1 with TRBJ1-2; TRBD1 matches 9 bases. The CDR3 covers 12 residues. Germline assignment: CDR1 SQVTM and CDR2 ANQGSEA. V lost 3 bases to trimming and J lost 9 bases; unmatched junction nucleotides: 5. CDR3 nucleotides: TGCAGCGTTGATGGACAGGGGAGTCGCTACACCTTC. Residues: CSVDGQGSRYTF.